This T cell receptor (beta chain) was documented in a study of response to subunit inactivated influenza vaccine. This clonotype has more than one count but fewer than ten. Using its own MiXCR run on the RT-PCR reads, TCRdb lists one record per CDR3 protein. The sample shows 630,000 or so distinct CDR3 sequences, less than 20% of them seen only once. The receptor was derived from a man over 45 who received an inactivated influenza vaccine. Sequencing used PBMCs from blood, obtained 11 to 12 days after vaccination.

The CDR3 nucleotides are TGTGCCAGCAGCCCCGGGGTAGCTGGACCTACCAATGAGCAGTTCTTC. It encodes CASSPGVAGPTNEQFF. The rearrangement uses TRBV12-3 or TRBV12-4 and TRBJ2-1; D may be TRBD2 (5 bases). Trimming shortened V by 6 bases and J by 6 bases, and 21 bases separated the two germline ends. CDR3 length equals 16 residues.